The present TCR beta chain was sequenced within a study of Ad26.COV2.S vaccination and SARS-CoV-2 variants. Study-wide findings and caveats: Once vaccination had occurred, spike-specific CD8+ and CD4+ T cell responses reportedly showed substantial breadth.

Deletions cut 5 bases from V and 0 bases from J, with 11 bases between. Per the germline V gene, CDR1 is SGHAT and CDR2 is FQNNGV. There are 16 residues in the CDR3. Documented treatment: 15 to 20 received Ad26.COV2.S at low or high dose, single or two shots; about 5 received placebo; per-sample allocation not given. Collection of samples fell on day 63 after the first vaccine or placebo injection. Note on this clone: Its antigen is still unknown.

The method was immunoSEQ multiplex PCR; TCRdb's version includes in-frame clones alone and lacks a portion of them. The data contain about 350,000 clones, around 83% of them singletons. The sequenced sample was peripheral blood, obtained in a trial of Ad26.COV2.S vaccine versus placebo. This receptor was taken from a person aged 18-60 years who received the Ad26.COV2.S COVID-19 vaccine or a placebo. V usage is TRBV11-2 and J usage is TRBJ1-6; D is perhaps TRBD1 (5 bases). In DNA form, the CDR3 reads TGTGCCAGCAGCGGGGCCGCGAGCTCCTATAATTCACCCCTCCACTTT. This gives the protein CASSGAASSYNSPLHF.